The 26 T cell receptor beta chains below all came from one sample that was sequenced in a study of blood T cell repertoires in COVID-19. TCRdb's table, derived via immunoSEQ multiplex PCR, lists solely in-frame clones and lacks some. The sample gives approximately 220,000 clones, approximately 81% of which show up once; approximately 2.6% is in the top ten. The sample comprised peripheral blood. The receptors derive from a man aged 45-65 years who had recovered from COVID-19.

The J gene is TRBJ2-5, the V gene TRBV11-2; 16 bases are a match to TRBD2. V was pared by 5 bases and J by 4 bases, with 10 bases of the junction left unmatched. CDR3 length equals 18 residues. The germline gives CDR1 SGHAT, CDR2 FQNNGV. For the CDR3, the DNA is TGTGCCAGCAGCCCCGGGACTAGCGGGAGGGCCATGAGAGAGACCCAGTACTTC. It codes for CASSPGTSGRAMRETQYF.

J is TRBJ1-3 and V is TRBV9; 9 bases map to TRBD1. CDR3 length: 16 amino acids. Germline values: CDR1 SGDLS, CDR2 YYNGEE. Germline trimming cut 3 bases from V and 0 bases from J; bases unmatched to any gene: 4. For the CDR3, the DNA is TGTGCCAGCAGCGCCATGACAGGGGGCTCTGGAAACACCATATATTTT. Encoded protein: CASSAMTGGSGNTIYF.

The V gene is TRBV5-5, the J gene TRBJ2-3, with TRBD2 identical over 7 bases. The V gene's germline CDR1 is SGHKS and CDR2 YYEKEE (reference sequence). J gave up 2 bases and V 5 bases, and 8 bases lay outside the gene matches. There are 15 residues in the CDR3. This chain's CDR3 is CASSLTSVPTDTQYF. CDR3 bases: TGTGCCAGCAGTTTAACTAGCGTCCCCACAGATACGCAGTATTTT. The variable domain in full, completed from reference TRBV5-5 and TRBJ2-3, reads DAGVTQSPTHLIKTRGQQVTLRCSPISGHKSVSWYQQVLGQGPQFIFQYYEKEERGRGNFPDRFSARQFPNYSSELNVNALLLGDSALYLCASSLTSVPTDTQYFGPGTRLTVL.

The gene calls are TRBV6-5 and TRBJ1-2; tentative D call: TRBD1 (5 bases). CDR3 length equals 15 residues. The V gene's germline CDR1 is MNHEY and CDR2 SVGAGI. Trimming cost V 0 bases and J 1 base, with 9 bases left between them. The CDR3 protein is CASSYSDTINYGYTF. CDR3 nucleotide sequence: TGTGCCAGCAGTTACTCGGACACAATTAACTATGGCTACACCTTC.

The CDR3 sequence is CASSLESEGNQPQHF. As DNA, the CDR3 is TGCGCCAGCAGCTTGGAGTCGGAGGGCAATCAGCCCCAGCATTTT. The chain links TRBV5-1 to TRBJ1-5; no firm D call. This CDR3 comprises 15 residues. Per the germline V gene, CDR1 is SGHRS and CDR2 is YFSETQ. With 0 bases removed from V and 2 bases from J, the gap between germline ends came to 9 bases.

The V gene is TRBV10-2, the J gene TRBJ2-1, with 8 nucleotides matching TRBD1. Trimming removed 2 bases from V and 10 bases from J; junction bases left unmatched: 7. The CDR3 runs to 14 residues. Germline V CDR1 and CDR2: WSHSY, SAAADI. The CDR3 region has the DNA TGCGCCAGCAGTGAGGCCCAGGGGGCAGCGGAGCAGTTCTTC. Amino acids: CASSEAQGAAEQFF.

The chain uses TRBV7-2 and TRBJ1-1; no firm D call. Trimming stripped 3 bases from V and 8 bases from J, with 7 bases between. Germline values: CDR1 SGHTA, CDR2 FQGNSA. This CDR3 is built from 11 residues. As DNA, the CDR3 is TGTGCCAGCAGCTTCATCAGGGAAGCTTTCTTT. Translated: CASSFIREAFF.

V usage is TRBV27 and J usage is TRBJ2-7; 7 nucleotides line up with TRBD1. The CDR3 runs to 14 residues. Unmatched junction bases numbered 3, after V lost 2 bases and J lost 2 bases. Germline V CDR1 and CDR2: MNHEY, SMNVEV (reference sequence). The CDR3 protein is CASSLTGQPYEQYF. The CDR3 DNA reads TGTGCCAGCAGTTTAACGGGACAGCCCTACGAGCAGTACTTC.

This clone was recorded only once. The chain combines TRBV28 with TRBJ2-7; possible D gene TRBD2, 6 bases. CDR1 is MDHEN and CDR2 is SYDVKM in the germline V gene. Trimming took 2 bases from V and 3 from J, leaving 8 bases between them. The CDR3 loop spans 13 amino acids. The CDR3 DNA sequence: TGTGCCAGCAGTTTAGGAGGGCTCTACGAGCAGTACTTC. It encodes CASSLGGLYEQYF.

This clone occurred a few times. The DNA is left out, because the CDR3 cannot be placed on it with certainty; the CDR3 is given as TCRdb lists it. CDR3 in amino acids: CASSSSGHDNYGYTF. This sequence joins TRBV27 and TRBJ1-2; TRBD1, the table's D call, lacks a check against the DNA. CDR1 and CDR2 (germline): MNHEY, SMNVEV (reference sequence). With termini counted, the CDR3 has 15 amino acids.

CDR3 sequence reads: CAWNSPGQGSYEQYF. CDR3 sequence (DNA): TGTGCCTGGAATTCGCCGGGACAGGGCTCCTACGAGCAGTACTTC. The J gene is TRBJ2-7, the V gene TRBV30, with TRBD1 matching 9 bases. Per germline, CDR1 GTSNPN and CDR2 SVGIG (reference sequence). This CDR3 spans 15 amino acids. V was pared by 4 bases and J by 0 bases, with 7 bases of the junction left unmatched.

This chain links TRBV9 with TRBJ2-3; D unresolved. This CDR3 is 14 amino acids long. CDR1 and CDR2 (germline): SGDLS, YYNGEE. V dropped 5 bases and J dropped 0 bases, with 10 bases sitting between them. Here the CDR3 DNA reads TGTGCCAGCAGGAGGAGCCCTAGCACAGATACGCAGTATTTT. Translation gives CASRRSPSTDTQYF.

The V call is TRBV3-1 (or the pseudogene TRBV3-2), the J call TRBJ2-7; the D is unclear. CDR3 length equals 12 residues. Trimming cost V 0 bases and J 4 bases, with 4 bases left between them. Germline CDR1 reads LGHDT; CDR2 reads YNNKEL (reference sequence). Here the CDR3 reads CASSQDVYEQYF. The CDR3 DNA follows: TGTGCCAGCAGCCAAGACGTGTACGAGCAGTACTTC.

This sequence joins TRBV28 and TRBJ1-1, with unresolved D. The V and J ends lost 1 base and 5 bases respectively, with 14 bases between them. This CDR3 comprises 15 residues. The germline gives CDR1 MDHEN, CDR2 SYDVKM. The CDR3 nucleotides are TGTGCCAGCAGTTTATTATCCCTCACGAGGACTGAAGCTTTCTTT. Amino acids: CASSLLSLTRTEAFF.

The V call is TRBV5-1, the J call TRBJ2-7; D is perhaps TRBD1 (5 bases). Per the germline V gene, CDR1 is SGHRS and CDR2 is YFSETQ. The CDR3 covers 11 residues. With 3 bases removed from V and 6 bases from J, the gap between germline ends came to 7 bases. CDR3: CASSSQGEQYF. CDR3 coding DNA: TGCGCCAGCAGCTCCCAGGGCGAGCAGTACTTC.

This chain uses TRBV14 with TRBJ2-5; D ambiguous. From germline, CDR1 is SGHDN and CDR2 FVKESK. This CDR3 comprises 15 residues. Trimming removed 1 base from V and 5 bases from J, with 14 bases in between. CDR3 loop: CASSQALATFETQYF. CDR3 bases: TGTGCCAGCAGCCAAGCCTTAGCTACCTTCGAGACCCAGTACTTC. Looking up the rest from reference TRBV14 and TRBJ2-5 gives the full variable domain: EAGVTQFPSHSVIEKGQTVTLRCDPISGHDNLYWYRRVMGKEIKFLLHFVKESKQDESGMPNNRFLAERTGGTYSTLKVQPAELEDSGVYFCASSQALATFETQYFGPGTRLLVL.

The chain joins TRBV19 to TRBJ2-5; TRBD1 is a possible D gene (5 bases). The CDR3 runs 17 residues. Trimming shortened V by 4 bases and J by 0 bases, and 18 bases separated the two germline ends. CDR1 and CDR2 (germline): LNHDA, SQIVND (reference sequence). The CDR3 loop is CASSTRPGHINQETQYF. The CDR3 DNA reads as TGTGCCAGTAGTACGCGGCCAGGACACATCAACCAAGAGACCCAGTACTTC.

The rearrangement uses TRBV6-1 and TRBJ2-2; 14 bases are a match to TRBD2. Losses at the gene ends were 3 bases for V and 6 bases for J; bases not matched to a gene: 6. The CDR3 is made up of 17 amino acids. Germline V gene sequence: CDR1 MNHNS, CDR2 SASEGT. CDR3 nucleotide sequence: TGTGCCAGCAGTGATTCGGGACTAGCGGGAGCCCCCGGGGAGCTGTTTTTT. Residues: CASSDSGLAGAPGELFF.

The chain recombines TRBV15 with TRBJ1-1, with D uncertain. There are 16 residues in the CDR3. Germline CDR1 LNHNV, CDR2 YYDKDF (reference sequence). V lost 0 bases and J lost 1, with 12 bases in between. The CDR3 region has the DNA TGTGCCACCAGCAGAGATTCAGGTGACCCGAACACTGAAGCTTTCTTT. Residues: CATSRDSGDPNTEAFF.

This chain joins TRBV28 and TRBJ2-7; D might be TRBD1 (6 bases). The CDR3 is 17 residues long. CDR1 MDHEN and CDR2 SYDVKM come from the germline V gene. The germline V and J ends were trimmed by 4 bases and 0 bases, with 19 bases remaining between them. The CDR3 DNA follows: TGTGCCAGCAGTTCCACCGATTCGGGACATCGCTCCTACGAGCAGTACTTC. It is translated as CASSSTDSGHRSYEQYF.

The chain employs TRBV2 and TRBJ2-7; a weak D match, TRBD2 (7 bases). With 5 bases removed from V and 4 bases from J, the gap between germline ends came to 15 bases. The CDR3 covers 14 residues. Germline CDR1 reads SNHLY; CDR2 reads FYNNEI. CDR3 nucleotides: TGTGCCAGCAGTTCCCTCGGGGGGCAATACGAGCAGTACTTC. Translated, it gives CASSSLGGQYEQYF.

The genes are TRBV19 and TRBJ2-3; TRBD1 might be the D (8 bases). The CDR3 runs 16 residues. Trimming removed 5 bases from V and 5 bases from J, with 20 bases in between. Germline loops: CDR1 LNHDA, CDR2 SQIVND (reference sequence). This CDR3 is CASSDGQGGGKDTQYF. The CDR3, as DNA: TGTGCCAGTAGTGACGGACAGGGCGGGGGTAAAGATACGCAGTATTTT.

This clone was recorded a few times. This chain joins TRBV24-1 and TRBJ1-5; D gene unclear. V shed 3 bases and J shed 5 bases, with 4 bases lying between them. The germline gives CDR1 KGHDR, CDR2 SFDVKD. The CDR3 totals 12 residues. CDR3 in DNA: TGTGCCACCAGTGATCGGGATCAGCCCCAGCATTTT. It yields the protein CATSDRDQPQHF.

Only one count was recorded for this clone. This chain uses TRBV28 with TRBJ2-7; 12 bases fit TRBD1. The CDR3 loop spans 17 amino acids. V was pared by 0 bases and J by 4 bases, with 7 bases of the junction left unmatched. Germline V gene sequence: CDR1 MDHEN, CDR2 SYDVKM. CDR3 nucleotides: TGTGCCAGCAGTTTATGGGGGGGACAGGGGGCTATTTACGAGCAGTACTTC. As protein: CASSLWGGQGAIYEQYF.

V and J are TRBV5-1 and TRBJ2-5, with 9 bases that match TRBD2. Germline assignment: CDR1 SGHRS and CDR2 YFSETQ. Trimming removed 0 bases from V and 2 bases from J; junction bases left unmatched: 2. The CDR3 totals 15 residues. Here the CDR3 DNA reads TGCGCCAGCAGCTTGGGACTAGCGGAACAAGAGACCCAGTACTTC. It is translated as CASSLGLAEQETQYF. Together with reference TRBV5-1 and TRBJ2-5, the CDR3 gives the full variable domain: KAGVTQTPRYLIKTRGQQVTLSCSPISGHRSVSWYQQTPGQGLQFLFEYFSETQRNKGNFPGRFSGRQFSNSRSEMNVSTLELGDSALYLCASSLGLAEQETQYFGPGTRLLVL.

This rearrangement joins TRBV6-6 to TRBJ2-1; D is possibly TRBD1 (6 bases). V was shortened by 4 bases and J by 10 bases, with 14 bases between the two germline ends. This CDR3 is 13 amino acids long. Looked up from germline, CDR1 is MNHNY and CDR2 is SVGAGI (reference sequence). In nucleotides, the CDR3 is TGTGCCAGCAGTTCACAGGGCCACAGGGAGCAGTTCTTC. This translates into CASSSQGHREQFF.